This TCR beta chain was obtained from a study of blood T cell repertoires in COVID-19. Study in general: Material from acute and convalescent COVID-19 was sourced from the United States, Italy and Spain.

There are 16 residues in the CDR3. Germline assignment: CDR1 KGHSH and CDR2 LQKENI. Trimming stripped 6 bases from V and 4 bases from J, with 21 bases between. Authors' data handling: Cell counts per sample came from amplifying reference gene primers. Only in-frame clones appear in the TCRdb table, and some are missing; sequencing was by immunoSEQ multiplex PCR. V, J and clone size were drawn from that table, and D and trimming were deduced from the DNA. In the table there are 150,000 to 200,000 clones, around 80% of which are singletons. This clone was seen only once. This chain joins TRBV18 and TRBJ1-2, with D perhaps TRBD1 (6 bases). The receptor's source is a woman aged 55 to 70 who had recovered from COVID-19. The sequenced sample consisted of PBMCs or T cells enriched from blood (not recorded which). This chain's CDR3 is CASSPKVQGRAYGYTF. The CDR3 region has the DNA TGTGCCAGCTCTCCAAAGGTGCAGGGGCGGGCCTATGGCTACACCTTC.